This T cell receptor (beta chain) originates from a study of T-cell memory formation after mild COVID-19. TCRdb redid the calling of the 5' RACE reads with MiXCR, one entry per CDR3 protein. The sample lists 450,000 or so distinct CDR3 sequences, around 25% occurring once. Trimming pared 6 bases from V and 5 bases from J, leaving 10 bases between. The CDR3 is 12 residues long. Germline assignment: CDR1 LGHNT and CDR2 FRNRAP. This sequence joins TRBV12-5 and TRBJ1-1; D might be TRBD1 (6 bases). The TCR originated in an adult woman who had mild COVID-19 (a few samples of this study predate the infection). Cell type and time point are not known. The sample taken for sequencing was PBMCs or a T cell subset sorted from them (not recorded which). CDR3 amino acids: CASGTGQTEAFF. CDR3 sequence (DNA): TGTGCTAGTGGCACAGGGCAAACTGAAGCTTTCTTT.